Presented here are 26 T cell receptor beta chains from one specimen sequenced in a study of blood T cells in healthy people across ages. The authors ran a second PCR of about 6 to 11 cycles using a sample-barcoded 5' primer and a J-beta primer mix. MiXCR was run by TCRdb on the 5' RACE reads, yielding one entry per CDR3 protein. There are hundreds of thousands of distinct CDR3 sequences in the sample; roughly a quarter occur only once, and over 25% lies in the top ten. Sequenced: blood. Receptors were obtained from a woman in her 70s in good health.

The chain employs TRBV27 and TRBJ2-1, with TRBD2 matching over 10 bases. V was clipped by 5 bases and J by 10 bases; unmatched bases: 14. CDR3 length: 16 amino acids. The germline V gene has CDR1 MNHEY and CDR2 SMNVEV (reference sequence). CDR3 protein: CASSPLGLADRLEQFF. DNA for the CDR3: TGTGCCAGCAGTCCCCTCGGACTAGCGGACCGACTAGAGCAGTTCTTC.

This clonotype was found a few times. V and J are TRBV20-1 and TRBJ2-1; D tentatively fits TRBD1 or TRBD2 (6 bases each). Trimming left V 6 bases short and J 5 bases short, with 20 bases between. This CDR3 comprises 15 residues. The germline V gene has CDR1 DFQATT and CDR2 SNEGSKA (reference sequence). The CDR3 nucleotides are TGCAGTGCCGGGCATTCCGGGGGCCTGGACAATGAGCAGTTCTTC. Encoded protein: CSAGHSGGLDNEQFF.

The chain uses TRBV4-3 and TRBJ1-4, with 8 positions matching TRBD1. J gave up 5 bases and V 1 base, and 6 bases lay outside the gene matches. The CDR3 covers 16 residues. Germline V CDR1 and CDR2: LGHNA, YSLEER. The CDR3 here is CASSQGLSGGNEKLFF. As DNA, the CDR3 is TGCGCCAGCAGCCAAGGCCTTTCAGGGGGCAATGAAAAACTGTTTTTT.

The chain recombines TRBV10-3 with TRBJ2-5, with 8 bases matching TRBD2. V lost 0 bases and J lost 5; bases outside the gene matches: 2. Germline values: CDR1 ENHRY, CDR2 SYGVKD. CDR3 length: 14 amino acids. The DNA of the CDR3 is TGTGCCATCAGTGAGTCGAGCGGGAGTGAGACCCAGTACTTC. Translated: CAISESSGSETQYF.

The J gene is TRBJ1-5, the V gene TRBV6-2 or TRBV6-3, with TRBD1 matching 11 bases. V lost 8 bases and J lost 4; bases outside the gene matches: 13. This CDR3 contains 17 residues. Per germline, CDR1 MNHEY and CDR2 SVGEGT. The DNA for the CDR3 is TGTGCCAGCGGACAGGGGGCGCTTGCTGCGGGAAATCAGCCCCAGCATTTT. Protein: CASGQGALAAGNQPQHF.

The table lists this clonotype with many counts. The CDR3 protein is CASSSGSTDTQYF. The CDR3 nucleotides read TGCGCCAGTTCTAGCGGGAGCACAGATACGCAGTATTTT. The V call is TRBV5-1, the J call TRBJ2-3; TRBD2 agrees at 8 bases. V shed 8 bases, J shed 0 bases, and the junction held 2 bases outside the gene matches. Germline assignment: CDR1 SGHRS and CDR2 YFSETQ. The CDR3 extends over 13 amino acids.

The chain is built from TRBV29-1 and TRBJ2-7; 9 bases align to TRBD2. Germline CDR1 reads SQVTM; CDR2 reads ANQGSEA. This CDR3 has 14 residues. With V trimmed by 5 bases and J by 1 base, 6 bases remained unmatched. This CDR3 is CSVKRAGGSYEQYF. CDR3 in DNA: TGCAGCGTTAAAAGAGCGGGAGGATCCTACGAGCAGTACTTC.

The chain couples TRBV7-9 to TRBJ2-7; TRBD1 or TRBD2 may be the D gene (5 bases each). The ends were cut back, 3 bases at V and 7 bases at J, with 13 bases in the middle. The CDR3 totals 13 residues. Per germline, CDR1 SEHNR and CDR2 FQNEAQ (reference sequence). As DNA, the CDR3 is TGTGCCAGCAGCTTGGGGGTAGCTTGGGAGCAGTACTTC. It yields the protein CASSLGVAWEQYF.

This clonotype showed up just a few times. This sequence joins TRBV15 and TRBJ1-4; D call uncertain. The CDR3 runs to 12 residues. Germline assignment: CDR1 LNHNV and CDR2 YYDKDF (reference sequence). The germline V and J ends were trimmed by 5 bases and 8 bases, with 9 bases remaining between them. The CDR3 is CATSLPPEKLFF. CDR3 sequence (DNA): TGTGCCACCAGCCTCCCTCCGGAAAAACTGTTTTTT.

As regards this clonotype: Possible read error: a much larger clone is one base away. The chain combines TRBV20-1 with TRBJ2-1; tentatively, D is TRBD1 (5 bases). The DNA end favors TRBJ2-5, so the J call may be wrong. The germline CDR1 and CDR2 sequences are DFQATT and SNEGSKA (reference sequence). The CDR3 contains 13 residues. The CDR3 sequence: CSVLVGQQETQYF. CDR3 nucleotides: TGCAGTGTCCTGGTCGGACAACAAGAGACCCAGTACTTC.

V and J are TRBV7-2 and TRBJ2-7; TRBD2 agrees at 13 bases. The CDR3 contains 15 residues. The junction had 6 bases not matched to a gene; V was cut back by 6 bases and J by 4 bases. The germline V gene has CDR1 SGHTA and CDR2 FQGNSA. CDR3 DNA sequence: TGTGCCAGCAGTGCGGGACTAGCGGGAATATACGAGCAGTACTTC. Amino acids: CASSAGLAGIYEQYF.

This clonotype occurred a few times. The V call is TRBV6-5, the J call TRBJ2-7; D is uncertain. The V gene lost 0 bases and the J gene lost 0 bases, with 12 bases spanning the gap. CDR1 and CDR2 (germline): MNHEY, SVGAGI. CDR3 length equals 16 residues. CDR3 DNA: TGTGCCAGCAGTTACTCGATATCAGGTGTCTCCTACGAGCAGTACTTC. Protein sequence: CASSYSISGVSYEQYF.

The DNA of the CDR3 is TGTGCCAGCAGTCCAAGGGCCTCCTACGAGCAGTACTTC. It codes for CASSPRASYEQYF. The gene calls are TRBV7-9 and TRBJ2-1; D gene unclear. Near its end, the DNA agrees better with TRBJ2-7, so the J call may be wrong. Per the germline V gene, CDR1 is SEHNR and CDR2 is FQNEAQ (reference sequence). CDR3 length equals 13 residues.

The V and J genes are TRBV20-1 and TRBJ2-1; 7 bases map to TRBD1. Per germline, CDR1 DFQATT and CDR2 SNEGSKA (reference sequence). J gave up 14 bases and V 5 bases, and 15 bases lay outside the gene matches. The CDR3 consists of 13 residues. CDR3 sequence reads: CSAGGEAGGREFF. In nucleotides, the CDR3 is TGCAGTGCTGGGGGCGAAGCAGGGGGACGGGAGTTCTTC.

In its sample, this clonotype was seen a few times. The CDR3 DNA sequence: TGCAGTGCTAGAGATTTTGGGACTAGCGGGAGCTTAAATGAGCAGTTCTTC. It specifies CSARDFGTSGSLNEQFF. The chain links TRBV20-1 to TRBJ2-1; 14 bases agree with TRBD2. Unmatched junction bases numbered 8, after V lost 0 bases and J lost 7 bases. This CDR3 contains 17 residues. The germline V gene has CDR1 DFQATT and CDR2 SNEGSKA (reference sequence).

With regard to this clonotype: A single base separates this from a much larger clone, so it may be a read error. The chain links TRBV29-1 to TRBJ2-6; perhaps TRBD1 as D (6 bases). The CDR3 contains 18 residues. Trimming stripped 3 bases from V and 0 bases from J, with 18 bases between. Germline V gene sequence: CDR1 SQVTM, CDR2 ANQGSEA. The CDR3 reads CSVDQGTTPFSGANVLTF. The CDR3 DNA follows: TGCAGCGTTGATCAGGGGACAACCCCCTTCTCTGGGGCCAACGTCCTGACTTTC.

The CDR3: CASSYSQGGKTEAFF. The DNA for the CDR3 is TGTGCCAGCAGTTACTCACAGGGAGGGAAGACTGAAGCTTTCTTT. J is TRBJ1-1 and V is TRBV6-5, with a weak D call TRBD1 (6 bases). V dropped 0 bases and J dropped 5 bases, with 13 bases sitting between them. Germline-derived CDR1 and CDR2 are MNHEY and SVGAGI. This CDR3 is 15 amino acids long.

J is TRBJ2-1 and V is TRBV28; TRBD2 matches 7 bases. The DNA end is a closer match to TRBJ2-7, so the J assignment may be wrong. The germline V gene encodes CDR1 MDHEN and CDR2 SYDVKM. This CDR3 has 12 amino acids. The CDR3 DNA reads TGTGCCAGCCAGGGCGGGAGCTACGAGCAGTACTTC. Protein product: CASQGGSYEQYF.

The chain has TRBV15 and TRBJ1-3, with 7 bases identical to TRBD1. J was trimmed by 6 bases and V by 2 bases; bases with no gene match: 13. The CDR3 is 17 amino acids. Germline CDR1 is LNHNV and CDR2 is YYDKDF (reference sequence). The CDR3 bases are TGTGCCACCAGCAGACCGCAAGGACCGGGACAGACAAACACCATATATTTT. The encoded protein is CATSRPQGPGQTNTIYF.

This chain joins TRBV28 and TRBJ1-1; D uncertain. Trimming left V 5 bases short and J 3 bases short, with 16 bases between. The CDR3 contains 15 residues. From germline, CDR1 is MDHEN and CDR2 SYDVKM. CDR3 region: CASSGPGQRDTEAFF. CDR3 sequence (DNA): TGTGCCAGCAGTGGCCCCGGGCAGCGCGACACTGAAGCTTTCTTT.

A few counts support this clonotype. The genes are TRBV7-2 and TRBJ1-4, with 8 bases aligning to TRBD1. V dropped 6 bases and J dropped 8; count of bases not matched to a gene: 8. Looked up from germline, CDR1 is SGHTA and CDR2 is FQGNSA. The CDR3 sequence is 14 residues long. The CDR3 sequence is CASSPGGREEKLFF. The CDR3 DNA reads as TGTGCCAGCAGTCCAGGGGGCAGAGAGGAAAAACTGTTTTTT.

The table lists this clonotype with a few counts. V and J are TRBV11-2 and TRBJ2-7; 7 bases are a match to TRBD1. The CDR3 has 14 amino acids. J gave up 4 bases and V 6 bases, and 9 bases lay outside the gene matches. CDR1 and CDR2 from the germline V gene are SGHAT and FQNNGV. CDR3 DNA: TGTGCCAGCAGTTGGGGACAGTCTCGGTACGAGCAGTACTTC. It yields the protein CASSWGQSRYEQYF.

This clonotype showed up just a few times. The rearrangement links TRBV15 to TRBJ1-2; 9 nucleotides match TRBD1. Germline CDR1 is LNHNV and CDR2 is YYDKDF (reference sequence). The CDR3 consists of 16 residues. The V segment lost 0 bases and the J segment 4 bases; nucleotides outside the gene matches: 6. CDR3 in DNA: TGTGCCACCAGCAGAGATATGCCGGGACAGGGCTATGGCTACACCTTC. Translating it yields CATSRDMPGQGYGYTF.

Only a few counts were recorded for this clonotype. CDR3 region: CATPGQRAYNEQFF. The CDR3 region has the DNA TGCGCCACCCCGGGGCAGCGAGCCTACAATGAGCAGTTCTTC. This rearrangement joins TRBV23-1 to TRBJ2-1, with D possibly called TRBD1 or TRBD2 (5 bases each). TRBV23-1 is an open reading frame, and its role is uncertain. The CDR3 consists of 14 residues. The V end lost 10 bases, the J end lost 2 bases, and 15 bases lay between the germline ends.

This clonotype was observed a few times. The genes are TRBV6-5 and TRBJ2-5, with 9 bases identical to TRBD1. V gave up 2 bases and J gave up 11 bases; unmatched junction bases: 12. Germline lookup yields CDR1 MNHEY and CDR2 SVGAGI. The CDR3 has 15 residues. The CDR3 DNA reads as TGTGCCAGCAGTTACGGGGGACAGGGCGTGGGAGAGCAGTACTTC. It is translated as CASSYGGQGVGEQYF.

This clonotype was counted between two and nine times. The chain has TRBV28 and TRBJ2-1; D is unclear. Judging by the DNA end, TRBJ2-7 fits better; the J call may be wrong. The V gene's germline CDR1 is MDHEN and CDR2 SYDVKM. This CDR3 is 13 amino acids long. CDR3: CASSLPTLGEQYF. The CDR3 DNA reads TGTGCCAGCAGTTTGCCCACCCTAGGCGAGCAGTACTTC.